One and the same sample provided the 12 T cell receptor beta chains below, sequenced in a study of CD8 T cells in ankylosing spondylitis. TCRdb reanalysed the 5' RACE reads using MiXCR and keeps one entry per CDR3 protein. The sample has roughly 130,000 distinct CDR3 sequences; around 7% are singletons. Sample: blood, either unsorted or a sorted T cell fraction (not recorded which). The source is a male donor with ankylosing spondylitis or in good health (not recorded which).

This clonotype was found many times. The CDR3 spells CASSLYRDRVIGEQYF. CDR3 DNA sequence: TGTGCCAGCAGTTTATATCGGGACAGGGTAATCGGCGAGCAGTACTTC. V is TRBV27 and J is TRBJ2-7, with 9 bases lining up with TRBD1. V gave up 1 base and J gave up 6 bases; unmatched junction bases: 10. This CDR3 has 16 residues. The V gene's germline CDR1 is MNHEY and CDR2 SMNVEV (reference sequence).

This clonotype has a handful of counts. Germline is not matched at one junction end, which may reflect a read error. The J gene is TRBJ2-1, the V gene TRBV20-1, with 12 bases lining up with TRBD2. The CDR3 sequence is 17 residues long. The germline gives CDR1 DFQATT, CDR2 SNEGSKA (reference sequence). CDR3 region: CCARGFAGLAGIDEQFF. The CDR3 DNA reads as TGCTGTGCTAGGGGTTTCGCGGGACTAGCGGGCATCGATGAGCAGTTCTTC.

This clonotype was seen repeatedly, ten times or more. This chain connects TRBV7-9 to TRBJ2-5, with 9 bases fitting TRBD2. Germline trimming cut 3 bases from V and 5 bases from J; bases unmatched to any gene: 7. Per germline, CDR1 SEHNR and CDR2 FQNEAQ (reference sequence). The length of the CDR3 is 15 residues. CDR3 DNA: TGTGCCAGCAGCTTGATCCTAGCGGGATTGGAGACCCAGTACTTC. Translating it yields CASSLILAGLETQYF.

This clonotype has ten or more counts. The CDR3 loop reads CASSQSGAQPQHF. CDR3 DNA: TGTGCCAGCAGTCAATCAGGGGCCCAGCCCCAGCATTTT. V is TRBV12-3 or TRBV12-4 and J is TRBJ1-5, with D possibly matching TRBD1 (6 bases). The V end lost 5 bases, the J end lost 7 bases, and 12 bases lay between the germline ends. The CDR3 runs 13 residues.

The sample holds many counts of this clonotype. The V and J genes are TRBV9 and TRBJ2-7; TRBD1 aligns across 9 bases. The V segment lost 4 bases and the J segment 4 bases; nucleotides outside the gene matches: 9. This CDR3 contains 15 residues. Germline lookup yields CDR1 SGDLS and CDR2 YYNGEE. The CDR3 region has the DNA TGTGCCAGCAGCCCAATTCCGGGACAGGGATACGAGCAGTACTTC. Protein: CASSPIPGQGYEQYF.

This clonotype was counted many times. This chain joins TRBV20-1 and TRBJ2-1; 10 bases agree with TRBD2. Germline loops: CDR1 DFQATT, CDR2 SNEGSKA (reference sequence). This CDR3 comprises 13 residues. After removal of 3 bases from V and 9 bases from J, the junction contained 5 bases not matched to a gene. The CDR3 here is CSARGLAGVEQFF. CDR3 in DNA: TGCAGTGCTAGGGGTCTAGCGGGAGTTGAGCAGTTCTTC.

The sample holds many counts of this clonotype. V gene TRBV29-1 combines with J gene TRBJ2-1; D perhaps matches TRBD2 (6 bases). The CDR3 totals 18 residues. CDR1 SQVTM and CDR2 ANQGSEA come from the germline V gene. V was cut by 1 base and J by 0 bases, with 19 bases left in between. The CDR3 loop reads CSVEGRSGVPSSYNEQFF. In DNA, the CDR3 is TGCAGCGTTGAAGGGCGATCGGGGGTCCCTTCCTCCTACAATGAGCAGTTCTTC.

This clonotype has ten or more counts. CDR3 loop: CASSLRGDNSPLHF. The DNA of the CDR3 is TGCGCCAGCAGCTTGCGGGGTGATAATTCACCCCTCCACTTT. This chain joins TRBV5-1 and TRBJ1-6, with unresolved D. Germline CDR1 reads SGHRS; CDR2 reads YFSETQ. V shed 1 base and J shed 5 bases, with 7 bases lying between them. The CDR3 is 14 amino acids. The variable domain in full, completed from reference TRBV5-1 and TRBJ1-6, reads KAGVTQTPRYLIKTRGQQVTLSCSPISGHRSVSWYQQTPGQGLQFLFEYFSETQRNKGNFPGRFSGRQFSNSRSEMNVSTLELGDSALYLCASSLRGDNSPLHFGNGTRLTVT.

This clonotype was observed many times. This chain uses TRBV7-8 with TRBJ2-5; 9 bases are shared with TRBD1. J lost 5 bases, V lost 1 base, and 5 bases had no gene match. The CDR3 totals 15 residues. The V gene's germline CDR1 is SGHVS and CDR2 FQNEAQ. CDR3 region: CASSLETGGFETQYF. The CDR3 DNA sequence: TGTGCCAGCAGCTTAGAGACAGGGGGATTCGAGACCCAGTACTTC.

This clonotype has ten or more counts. CDR3 DNA sequence: TGTGCCAGCAGTGGAGTTGAAGCTTTCTTT. Amino acid sequence: CASSGVEAFF. The chain couples TRBV12-3 or TRBV12-4 to TRBJ1-1, with no clear D. This CDR3 region has 10 residues. Between the trimmed V and J ends, which lost 5 bases and 7 bases, there was a span of 5 bases.

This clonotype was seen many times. CDR3 nucleotides: TGCAGTGCTACACGGGAGTCCACCTACAATGAGCAGTTCTTC. As protein: CSATRESTYNEQFF. V gene TRBV20-1 combines with J gene TRBJ2-1; possibly TRBD2 for D (6 bases). Germline values: CDR1 DFQATT, CDR2 SNEGSKA (reference sequence). The CDR3 loop spans 14 amino acids. V gave up 4 bases and J gave up 2 bases, with 12 bases separating them.

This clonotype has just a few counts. As DNA, the CDR3 is TGTGCCAGCAGCTGGGACGGGGGCCAGCCCCAGCATTTT. Amino acids: CASSWDGGQPQHF. The J gene is TRBJ1-5, the V gene TRBV7-2, with D maybe TRBD1 (6 bases). V was cut by 4 bases and J by 7 bases, with 11 bases left in between. This CDR3 region has 13 residues. Germline V CDR1 and CDR2: SGHTA, FQGNSA.